One and the same sample provided the 28 T cell receptor beta chains below, sequenced in a study of T cell repertoires in cytomegalovirus infection. TCRdb passed the reads through MiXCR, listing each CDR3 protein once. This table has 380,000 or so distinct CDR3 sequences, nearly 35% appearing once. Their specific antigens are unknown. The sample here was cultured PBMCs, taken from culture after CMV antigen stimulation. Receptors were obtained from a human donor in good health (CMV status not recorded). Some clones in this sample may be carry-over from other donors' samples.

This clonotype was detected only a few times. The chain recombines TRBV19 with TRBJ1-1; weak D call: TRBD1 (5 bases). This CDR3 has 13 residues. Germline assignment: CDR1 LNHDA and CDR2 SQIVND (reference sequence). Trimming cost V 4 bases and J 5 bases, with 11 bases left between them. DNA of the CDR3: TGTGCCAGTAGTACCAGGGTTACGACTGAAGCTTTCTTT. Protein: CASSTRVTTEAFF.

This clonotype was counted only a few times. The V and J genes are TRBV28 and TRBJ2-5; 7 bases match TRBD1. This CDR3 is built from 16 residues. Germline V CDR1 and CDR2: MDHEN, SYDVKM. The V segment lost 6 bases and the J segment 3 bases; nucleotides outside the gene matches: 13. CDR3: CASSSPQTGLEETQYF. The CDR3 DNA reads TGTGCCAGCAGCTCCCCCCAGACAGGGTTGGAAGAGACCCAGTACTTC.

The V and J genes are TRBV6-1 and TRBJ1-1; D is unresolved. The CDR3 totals 13 residues. CDR1 MNHNS and CDR2 SASEGT come from the germline V gene. Between the trimmed V and J ends, which lost 2 bases and 1 base, there was a span of 5 bases. The CDR3 DNA reads TGTGCCAGCAGTGAAACAGAGAACACTGAAGCTTTCTTT. It is translated as CASSETENTEAFF.

The table lists this clonotype with a count of one. The chain is built from TRBV5-5 and TRBJ2-5; D unclear. In germline, CDR1 is SGHKS, CDR2 YYEKEE (reference sequence). The CDR3 spans 14 residues. V lost 5 bases to trimming and J lost 0 bases, with 11 bases between them. The CDR3, as DNA: TGTGCCAGCAGTTTGAGGTTCTACCAAGAGACCCAGTACTTC. Its protein product is CASSLRFYQETQYF.

This clonotype was picked up a small number of times. The V call is TRBV4-1, the J call TRBJ2-2; no reliable D call. The CDR3 covers 15 residues. V was pared by 4 bases and J by 6 bases, with 15 bases between. Germline V CDR1 and CDR2: MGHRA, YSYEKL. CDR3 coding DNA: TGCGCCAGCAGCCGGTTAATAGTAGCTCCCGGGGAGCTGTTTTTT. This sequence encodes CASSRLIVAPGELFF.

In its sample, this clonotype was seen a few times. The rearrangement links TRBV28 to TRBJ1-1, with D unclear. This CDR3 spans 11 amino acids. Trimming removed 7 bases from V and 2 bases from J, with 5 bases in between. From germline, CDR1 is MDHEN and CDR2 SYDVKM. The CDR3 protein is CASTVNTEAFF. Here the CDR3 DNA reads TGTGCCAGCACCGTTAACACTGAAGCTTTCTTT.

This chain connects TRBV7-6 to TRBJ2-3; TRBD1 matches at 9 bases. This CDR3 contains 15 residues. The germline V gene encodes CDR1 SGHVS and CDR2 FNYEAQ. V shed 5 bases, J shed 7 bases, and the junction held 10 bases outside the gene matches. In DNA form, the CDR3 reads TGTGCCAGCAGCGTCAGGGGGACAGGGAGTTATACGCAGTATTTT. Translating it yields CASSVRGTGSYTQYF.

This clonotype was counted only a few times. V usage is TRBV4-1 and J usage is TRBJ2-3; 9 bases map to TRBD2. After removal of 1 base from V and 0 bases from J, the junction contained 8 bases not matched to a gene. The germline V gene encodes CDR1 MGHRA and CDR2 YSYEKL. The CDR3 is made up of 18 amino acids. The CDR3 region is CASSQGGSLAGSTDTQYF. The CDR3 region has the DNA TGCGCCAGCAGCCAAGGAGGTTCCCTAGCGGGAAGCACAGATACGCAGTATTTT.

The chain joins TRBV10-3 to TRBJ1-2; TRBD1 aligns across 7 bases. J gave up 4 bases and V 3 bases, and 5 bases lay outside the gene matches. This CDR3 contains 14 residues. Germline assignment: CDR1 ENHRY and CDR2 SYGVKD. CDR3 protein: CAISDGTVFYGYTF. CDR3 sequence (DNA): TGTGCCATCAGTGATGGGACAGTTTTCTATGGCTACACCTTC.

The chain couples TRBV28 to TRBJ2-7; 7 bases are a match to TRBD1. The CDR3 is 15 residues long. Germline trimming cut 5 bases from V and 1 base from J; bases unmatched to any gene: 8. Germline V gene data show CDR1 as MDHEN and CDR2 as SYDVKM. The CDR3 spells CASSLSGQASYEQYF. The CDR3 DNA reads TGTGCCAGCAGTCTATCCGGACAGGCATCCTACGAGCAGTACTTC.

The chain carries TRBV6-1 and TRBJ2-7, with no clear D. Trimming stripped 6 bases from V and 3 bases from J, with 12 bases between. The CDR3 runs to 13 residues. Germline assignment: CDR1 MNHNS and CDR2 SASEGT. CDR3 region: CASSRLDGYEQYV. The CDR3 coding sequence is TGTGCCAGCAGCCGATTGGACGGCTACGAGCAGTACGTC.

This clonotype turned up a few times. The chain couples TRBV6-2 or TRBV6-3 to TRBJ2-3; the D is unclear. The CDR3 runs to 9 residues. The ends were cut back, 8 bases at V and 6 bases at J, with 3 bases in the middle. The V gene's germline CDR1 is MNHEY and CDR2 SVGEGT. The CDR3 bases are TGTGCCAGCGGGGATACGCAGTATTTT. This translates into CASGDTQYF.

The J gene is TRBJ2-3, the V gene TRBV4-1; D perhaps matches TRBD1 (5 bases). The CDR3 has 16 amino acids. V lost 0 bases and J lost 6, with 16 bases in between. In germline, CDR1 is MGHRA, CDR2 YSYEKL. The CDR3 coding sequence is TGCGCCAGCAGCCAAGAGAGCTATGGTGGGGCGGATACGCAGTATTTT. It encodes CASSQESYGGADTQYF.

The J gene is TRBJ1-2, the V gene TRBV12-3 or TRBV12-4, with D maybe TRBD1 (5 bases). V was shortened by 7 bases and J by 5 bases, with 17 bases between the two germline ends. This CDR3 region has 14 residues. The CDR3 DNA is TGTGCCAGCACCAAGACCGGGACCTTATATGGCTACACCTTC. Its translation: CASTKTGTLYGYTF.

There are a few counts of this clonotype. The gene calls are TRBV7-2 and TRBJ2-3; TRBD2 aligns across 9 bases. Germline V CDR1 and CDR2: SGHTA, FQGNSA. J gave up 4 bases and V 5 bases, and 10 bases lay outside the gene matches. The CDR3 is 16 amino acids. The CDR3 protein is CASSIRTSVGADTQYF. In DNA, the CDR3 is TGTGCCAGCAGCATTCGGACTAGCGTTGGGGCAGATACGCAGTATTTT.

The genes are TRBV6-5 and TRBJ2-1; 8 nucleotides agree with TRBD2. V was clipped by 6 bases and J by 6 bases; unmatched bases: 16. Germline V gives CDR1 MNHEY, CDR2 SVGAGI. This CDR3 is built from 17 residues. This chain's CDR3 is CASRLAEWGLGGNEQFF. CDR3 DNA sequence: TGTGCCAGCAGACTAGCGGAGTGGGGACTAGGGGGCAATGAGCAGTTCTTC.

The chain carries TRBV7-2 and TRBJ2-7, with 11 bases fitting TRBD2. CDR3 size: 15 residues. V lost 3 bases and J lost 1; bases outside the gene matches: 2. Germline V gene data show CDR1 as SGHTA and CDR2 as FQGNSA. The CDR3 region has the DNA TGTGCCAGCAGCTTTTCTAGCGGGAGGTCCTACGAGCAGTACTTC. As protein: CASSFSSGRSYEQYF. Full variable domain (rest looked up from reference TRBV7-2 and TRBJ2-7): GAGVSQSPSNKVTEKGKDVELRCDPISGHTALYWYRQSLGQGLEFLIYFQGNSAPDKSGLPSDRFSAERTGGSVSTLTIQRTQQEDSAVYLCASSFSSGRSYEQYFGPGTRLTVT.

This chain connects TRBV6-5 to TRBJ2-7; 11 nucleotides agree with TRBD2. The V gene end was trimmed by 7 bases and the J gene end by 3 bases; junction bases not matched to a gene: 5. CDR1 is MNHEY, CDR2 SVGAGI, per germline. The CDR3 is 14 amino acids. The CDR3 loop is CASTRLAGHYEQYF. Here the CDR3 DNA reads TGTGCCAGCACCAGACTAGCGGGACACTACGAGCAGTACTTC.

The chain carries TRBV7-2 and TRBJ2-7, with D perhaps matching TRBD1 or TRBD2 (6 bases each). Trimming shortened V by 1 base and J by 6 bases, and 25 bases separated the two germline ends. The CDR3 contains 18 residues. Germline loops: CDR1 SGHTA, CDR2 FQGNSA. CDR3 sequence: CASSLVPRRDTRGLEQYF. CDR3 nucleotides: TGTGCCAGCAGCTTAGTCCCTAGGCGGGACACGAGGGGCCTCGAGCAGTACTTC.

This clonotype was recorded a few times. V is TRBV12-3 or TRBV12-4 and J is TRBJ1-3; D ambiguous. This CDR3 has 13 amino acids. Between the trimmed V and J ends, which lost 3 bases and 7 bases, there was a span of 10 bases. The CDR3 is CASSFVVRNTIYF. The CDR3 nucleotides read TGTGCCAGCAGTTTCGTCGTTCGGAACACCATATATTTT.

The CDR3 DNA follows: TGTGCCAGCAGCTTAGGATTAGGGGGCGACACTGAAGCTTTCTTT. It translates to CASSLGLGGDTEAFF. This rearrangement joins TRBV7-2 to TRBJ1-1, with TRBD1 matching over 7 bases. The CDR3 is made up of 15 amino acids. J lost 3 bases, V lost 1 base, and 5 bases had no gene match. The germline gives CDR1 SGHTA, CDR2 FQGNSA.

Concerning this clonotype: It may be a read error: a sequence one base away is much more abundant. The V and J genes are TRBV7-2 and TRBJ2-5; 16 bases fit TRBD2. Germline V lookup: CDR1 SGHTA, CDR2 FQGNSA. The CDR3 consists of 17 residues. The CDR3 DNA is TGTGCCAGCAGCTTCGGGACTAGCGGGAGGGCGGTGGAGACCCTGTACTTC. Amino acid sequence: CASSFGTSGRAVETLYF. The full variable domain, with the rest looked up from reference TRBV7-2 and TRBJ2-5, is GAGVSQSPSNKVTEKGKDVELRCDPISGHTALYWYRQSLGQGLEFLIYFQGNSAPDKSGLPSDRFSAERTGGSVSTLTIQRTQQEDSAVYLCASSFGTSGRAVETLYFGPGTRLLVL.

This clonotype was counted ten times or more. The DNA is omitted, as the CDR3 cannot be located on it reliably, and the CDR3 follows TCRdb's listing. The V and J genes are TRBV6-5 and TRBJ1-4; the D segment call TRBD1 is taken from the table without a DNA check. The CDR3 is 15 residues long, counting both termini. From germline, CDR1 is MNHEY and CDR2 SVGAGI. The CDR3 loop reads CASSTSTGWGEKLFF.

This clonotype was counted between two and nine times. The chain has TRBV7-2 and TRBJ2-1; 12 bases line up with TRBD1. Germline CDR1 reads SGHTA; CDR2 reads FQGNSA. V was pared by 7 bases and J by 9 bases, with 7 bases of the junction left unmatched. The CDR3 covers 14 residues. The CDR3 reads CASTWGQGASEQFF. The CDR3 DNA sequence: TGTGCCAGCACCTGGGGACAGGGGGCCAGTGAGCAGTTCTTC.

This clonotype was counted between two and nine times. V gene TRBV11-3 combines with J gene TRBJ2-1; D unclear. This CDR3 has 14 residues. Germline-derived CDR1 and CDR2 are SGHNT and YENEEA. The V and J ends lost 6 bases and 7 bases respectively, with 16 bases between them. The CDR3 loop is CASSWNRRGNEQFF. CDR3 nucleotides: TGTGCCAGCAGTTGGAACCGCCGAGGAAATGAGCAGTTCTTC.

The V call is TRBV7-2, the J call TRBJ2-1, with D possibly matching TRBD2 (6 bases). This CDR3 is 15 amino acids long. Between the trimmed V and J ends, which lost 1 base and 3 bases, there was a span of 10 bases. Germline-derived CDR1 and CDR2 are SGHTA and FQGNSA. In DNA form, the CDR3 reads TGTGCCAGCAGCTTAGGGGGGGTCTACTACAATGAGCAGTTCTTC. The encoded protein is CASSLGGVYYNEQFF.

This clonotype occurred a few times. The genes are TRBV10-3 and TRBJ2-7; tentatively, D is TRBD2 (5 bases). Per germline, CDR1 ENHRY and CDR2 SYGVKD. Trimming removed 6 bases from V and 3 bases from J, with 18 bases in between. The CDR3 length is 15 residues. The chain's CDR3 is CAIRGAVQRSYEQYF. The CDR3 region has the DNA TGTGCCATCAGAGGAGCAGTCCAGCGGAGCTACGAGCAGTACTTC.

Only a few counts were recorded for this clonotype. The chain links TRBV27 to TRBJ1-5, with TRBD1 matching 8 bases. Germline V lookup: CDR1 MNHEY, CDR2 SMNVEV (reference sequence). Unmatched junction bases numbered 5, after V lost 5 bases and J lost 5 bases. This CDR3 has 14 residues. As DNA, the CDR3 is TGTGCCAGCAGTAAGGACAGGGAGGATCAGCCCCAGCATTTT. The encoded protein is CASSKDREDQPQHF.